Shown below are 25 T cell receptor beta chains from a single sample sequenced in a study of blood T cell repertoires in COVID-19. Sequencing was performed with immunoSEQ multiplex PCR; in TCRdb, only in-frame clones are kept and a portion is missing. The table lists around 200,000 clones, around 88% of them singletons. Source material: PBMCs or T cells enriched from blood (not recorded which). These receptor sequences come from a young woman who had been exposed to COVID-19.

This clone was picked up a small number of times. J is TRBJ1-1 and V is TRBV3-1 (or the pseudogene TRBV3-2), with D tentatively TRBD1 (6 bases). Trimming removed 1 base from V and 1 base from J, with 10 bases in between. The CDR3 is 15 residues long. Germline V gene data show CDR1 as LGHDT and CDR2 as YNNKEL (reference sequence). The CDR3 DNA sequence: TGTGCCAGCAGCCAAGGGACAGTTTGGAACACTGAAGCTTTCTTT. Translation: CASSQGTVWNTEAFF.

This clone is a singleton in its sample. The chain carries TRBV21-1 and TRBJ2-1; TRBD2 is the table's D call, not checked against the DNA. TRBV21-1 is designated a pseudogene. The length of the CDR3 is 13 residues. CDR3 nucleotides: TGTGCCAGACTAGCGGGGGTTTCCAATGAGCAGTTCTTC. Its translation is CARLAGVSNEQFF.

CDR3 sequence reads: CASSPRDRGSYEQYF. The CDR3 region has the DNA TGTGCCAGCAGCCCTCGGGACAGGGGATCCTACGAGCAGTACTTC. V is TRBV7-9 and J is TRBJ2-7, with TRBD1 matching 10 bases. CDR1 is SEHNR and CDR2 is FQNEAQ in the germline V gene (reference sequence). J gave up 1 base and V 5 bases, and 5 bases lay outside the gene matches. The CDR3 has 15 residues.

This sequence joins TRBV5-6 and TRBJ1-1; D may be TRBD1 (5 bases). Deletions cut 3 bases from V and 4 bases from J, with 10 bases between. Germline-derived CDR1 and CDR2 are SGHDT and YYEEEE. The length of the CDR3 is 13 residues. The CDR3 sequence: CASSSRVATEAFF. The CDR3 coding sequence is TGTGCCAGCAGCTCCAGGGTGGCCACTGAAGCTTTCTTT. The variable domain in full, with the rest retrieved from reference TRBV5-6 and TRBJ1-1, is DAGVTQSPTHLIKTRGQQVTLRCSPKSGHDTVSWYQQALGQGPQFIFQYYEEEERQRGNFPDRFSGHQFPNYSSELNVNALLLGDSALYLCASSSRVATEAFFGQGTRLTVV.

This clone was detected only once. The rearrangement links TRBV9 to TRBJ1-2; D gene uncertain. Germline-derived CDR1 and CDR2 are SGDLS and YYNGEE. The CDR3 sequence is 18 residues long. V gave up 1 base and J gave up 4 bases, with 23 bases separating them. CDR3 sequence: CASSVSRGSPVGAYGYTF. The CDR3 nucleotides are TGTGCCAGCAGCGTATCACGCGGAAGCCCGGTGGGAGCCTATGGCTACACCTTC.

The rearrangement links TRBV13 to TRBJ2-7; D unresolved. CDR1 is PRHDT and CDR2 is FYEKMQ in the germline V gene (reference sequence). V lost 5 bases, J lost 3 bases, and 17 bases lay in between. The CDR3 extends over 15 amino acids. The CDR3 region has the DNA TGTGCCAGCAGCCCCAGGTTGGCAGGTTACTACGAGCAGTACTTC. Its protein product is CASSPRLAGYYEQYF.

The chain recombines TRBV6-5 with TRBJ1-1; 11 nucleotides line up with TRBD1. V was pared by 2 bases and J by 4 bases, with 0 bases of the junction left unmatched. The germline gives CDR1 MNHEY, CDR2 SVGAGI. The CDR3 covers 14 residues. CDR3 DNA: TGTGCCAGCAGTTACGGGACAGGGGGCACTGAAGCTTTCTTT. This encodes CASSYGTGGTEAFF.

The V gene is TRBV2, the J gene TRBJ2-4; TRBD2 matches at 7 bases. V lost 4 bases, J lost 4 bases, and 4 bases stayed unmatched. CDR3 length equals 14 residues. CDR1 and CDR2 from the germline V gene are SNHLY and FYNNEI. For the CDR3, the DNA is TGTGCCAGCAGTGGGGGGGGACGGAAAAACATTCAGTACTTC. Translation gives CASSGGGRKNIQYF.

The chain links TRBV7-8 to TRBJ1-2; TRBD1 might be the D (6 bases). The germline CDR1 and CDR2 sequences are SGHVS and FQNEAQ. The V end lost 3 bases, the J end lost 7 bases, and 12 bases lay between the germline ends. The CDR3 covers 13 residues. CDR3 in amino acids: CASSLEQGSGYTF. Written as DNA, the CDR3 is TGTGCCAGCAGCTTGGAACAGGGCAGTGGCTACACCTTC. The variable domain in full, completed from reference TRBV7-8 and TRBJ1-2, reads GAGVSQSPRYKVAKRGQDVALRCDPISGHVSLFWYQQALGQGPEFLTYFQNEAQLDKSGLPSDRFFAERPEGSVSTLKIQRTQQEDSAVYLCASSLEQGSGYTFGSGTRLTVV.

The CDR3 nucleotides read TGTGCCAGTAGTCTACAGGACAATCAGCCCCAGCATTTT. This codes for CASSLQDNQPQHF. The gene calls are TRBV19 and TRBJ1-5; possible D gene TRBD1, 5 bases. There are 13 residues in the CDR3. V was cut by 5 bases and J by 3 bases, with 8 bases left in between. Germline V lookup: CDR1 LNHDA, CDR2 SQIVND (reference sequence).

This clone has just a few counts. This rearrangement joins TRBV6-6 to TRBJ2-5; D might be TRBD2 (6 bases). The germline CDR1 and CDR2 sequences are MNHNY and SVGAGI (reference sequence). The CDR3 has 15 amino acids. The germline V and J ends were trimmed by 4 bases and 1 base, with 13 bases remaining between them. The CDR3 region is CASSSPTSSQETQYF. The CDR3 DNA reads as TGTGCCAGCAGTTCCCCCACTAGCTCCCAAGAGACCCAGTACTTC.

This chain uses TRBV24-1 with TRBJ1-2; weak D call: TRBD1 (5 bases). CDR3 length: 13 amino acids. The V gene's germline CDR1 is KGHDR and CDR2 SFDVKD. Trimming removed 1 base from V and 10 bases from J, with 12 bases in between. The CDR3: CATSDFRAGIYTF. The CDR3 coding sequence is TGTGCCACCAGTGATTTCCGGGCAGGGATCTACACCTTC.

V usage is TRBV9 and J usage is TRBJ2-7; TRBD2 matches 7 bases. The CDR3 is 13 residues long. CDR1 SGDLS and CDR2 YYNGEE come from the germline V gene. With V trimmed by 0 bases and J by 6 bases, 3 bases remained unmatched. CDR3: CASSVAGGGEQYF. The CDR3 DNA is TGTGCCAGCAGCGTAGCGGGGGGTGGCGAGCAGTACTTC.

In this sample, this clone turned up once. This chain uses TRBV2 with TRBJ2-1; 8 bases map to TRBD1. CDR3 size: 12 residues. Germline V gives CDR1 SNHLY, CDR2 FYNNEI. With 6 bases clipped from V and 8 bases from J, the junction kept 3 bases outside the gene matches. The DNA for the CDR3 is TGTGCCAGCAGCTTACAGGGGGATGAGCAGTTCTTC. Protein: CASSLQGDEQFF.

J is TRBJ1-6 and V is TRBV7-8; TRBD1 matches 8 bases. Germline V gene sequence: CDR1 SGHVS, CDR2 FQNEAQ. The junction had 2 bases not matched to a gene; V was cut back by 1 base and J by 0 bases. CDR3 size: 17 residues. CDR3 protein: CASSLGDRSSYNSPLHF. DNA for the CDR3: TGTGCCAGCAGCTTAGGGGACAGGAGCTCCTATAATTCACCCCTCCACTTT.

The chain recombines TRBV29-1 with TRBJ2-3, with TRBD2 identical over 11 bases. Germline V gene sequence: CDR1 SQVTM, CDR2 ANQGSEA. V shed 6 bases and J 0 bases; nucleotides not matched to a gene: 14. The CDR3 length is 18 residues. CDR3 coding DNA: TGCAGCGTCCTACCCCCACTAGCGGGGGAGACTAGCACAGATACGCAGTATTTT. It translates to CSVLPPLAGETSTDTQYF.

The chain is built from TRBV5-5 and TRBJ1-6; possibly TRBD1 for D (5 bases). This CDR3 is built from 13 residues. The V end lost 2 bases, the J end lost 5 bases, and 5 bases lay between the germline ends. Germline V gene data show CDR1 as SGHKS and CDR2 as YYEKEE (reference sequence). CDR3 loop: CASSFRDNSPLHF. The DNA for the CDR3 is TGTGCCAGCAGCTTCAGGGATAATTCACCCCTCCACTTT.

The chain joins TRBV7-9 to TRBJ2-7; 9 bases agree with TRBD1. Germline V gene lookup returns CDR1 SEHNR and CDR2 FQNEAQ (reference sequence). The CDR3 length is 15 residues. With V trimmed by 4 bases and J by 4 bases, 8 bases remained unmatched. CDR3: CASSSRGTGKYEQYF. The CDR3 nucleotides are TGTGCCAGCAGCTCCCGCGGGACAGGGAAATACGAGCAGTACTTC.

The chain joins TRBV25-1 to TRBJ2-7; D possibly corresponds to TRBD2 (7 bases). Germline lookup yields CDR1 MGHDK and CDR2 SYGVNS. This CDR3 has 16 amino acids. V was cut by 6 bases and J by 0 bases, with 18 bases left in between. For the CDR3, the DNA is TGTGCCAGCAGCCCTGGGGGGGCTTCGAGCTCCTACGAGCAGTACTTC. Protein sequence: CASSPGGASSSYEQYF.

V gene TRBV6-4 combines with J gene TRBJ2-2; maybe TRBD1 (6 bases). The CDR3 sequence is 14 residues long. Germline loops: CDR1 MRHNA, CDR2 SNTAGT. V gave up 2 bases and J gave up 6 bases, with 10 bases separating them. DNA of the CDR3: TGTGCCAGCAGTGACACAGGGCCAGCCGGGGAGCTGTTTTTT. Its translation is CASSDTGPAGELFF.

The V and J genes are TRBV5-1 and TRBJ2-7, with a possible D match to TRBD1 (5 bases). The germline V gene has CDR1 SGHRS and CDR2 YFSETQ. The CDR3 covers 14 residues. The V and J ends lost 3 bases and 1 base respectively, with 11 bases between them. The CDR3 DNA is TGCGCCAGCAGCTACCAGGGTAGTTCCTACGAGCAGTACTTC. Translating it yields CASSYQGSSYEQYF. The whole variable domain, filled in from reference TRBV5-1 and TRBJ2-7, reads KAGVTQTPRYLIKTRGQQVTLSCSPISGHRSVSWYQQTPGQGLQFLFEYFSETQRNKGNFPGRFSGRQFSNSRSEMNVSTLELGDSALYLCASSYQGSSYEQYFGPGTRLTVT.

The rearrangement links TRBV5-5 to TRBJ2-7, with 12 bases lining up with TRBD2. After removal of 5 bases from V and 7 bases from J, the junction contained 7 bases not matched to a gene. Germline V CDR1 and CDR2: SGHKS, YYEKEE (reference sequence). CDR3 length: 14 residues. The DNA of the CDR3 is TGTGCCAGCAGGCTAGCGGGGGGGCCGGGAGAGCAGTACTTC. Its translation is CASRLAGGPGEQYF.

The chain joins TRBV7-9 to TRBJ1-3; weak D call: TRBD1 (5 bases). Trimming took 4 bases from V and 0 from J, leaving 16 bases between them. CDR3 length: 17 amino acids. From germline, CDR1 is SEHNR and CDR2 FQNEAQ (reference sequence). CDR3 DNA: TGTGCCAGCAGCTCGAACGGCAGGGCCTTCTCTGGAAACACCATATATTTT. The encoded protein is CASSSNGRAFSGNTIYF.

The chain carries TRBV5-1 and TRBJ1-4; the D is unclear. CDR3 length: 15 residues. With 0 bases removed from V and 8 bases from J, the gap between germline ends came to 14 bases. Germline-derived CDR1 and CDR2 are SGHRS and YFSETQ. The CDR3 nucleotides are TGCGCCAGCAGCTTGGCCGAGGGAGGACGAGAAAAACTGTTTTTT. This sequence encodes CASSLAEGGREKLFF.

This clone was observed once. V is TRBV19 and J is TRBJ1-2; D not certain. The CDR3 is made up of 16 amino acids. Germline-derived CDR1 and CDR2 are LNHDA and SQIVND (reference sequence). Trimming shortened V by 6 bases and J by 1 base, and 18 bases separated the two germline ends. In DNA form, the CDR3 reads TGTGCCAGTAGACCTCATGGCTTGTCAGATAACTATGGCTACACCTTC. Amino acids: CASRPHGLSDNYGYTF.